This T cell receptor (beta chain) was sequenced in a study of T cell repertoires in cytomegalovirus infection. This CDR3 has 16 residues. Germline V gene data show CDR1 as MNHNS and CDR2 as SASEGT. With V trimmed by 2 bases and J by 2 bases, 6 bases remained unmatched. Study results and caveats: HLA-C-restricted CMV clonotypes gave the most frequent clonotype in two of eight donors.

Via MiXCR, TCRdb re-called the reads, giving one row per CDR3 protein. The sample has about 180,000 distinct CDR3 sequences; 17% are singletons. Notes on this clonotype: Its antigen is unidentified.

Sequencing was done on a sample of CD8+ T cells from PBMCs. J is TRBJ2-7 and V is TRBV6-1, with TRBD1 matching 10 bases. The receptor was derived from a human donor in good health (CMV status not recorded). Some clones in this sample may be carry-over from other donors' samples. This CDR3 is CASSEIRDRGPYEQYF. CDR3 DNA: TGTGCCAGCAGTGAAATCCGGGACAGGGGCCCCTACGAGCAGTACTTC.